The entry below gives a single T cell receptor (beta chain) sequence along with its context. The germline CDR1 and CDR2 sequences are SQVTM and ANQGSEA. After removal of 4 bases from V and 2 bases from J, the junction contained 3 bases not matched to a gene. This CDR3 region has 13 residues. The data stem from a study of blood T cell repertoires in COVID-19. Across the whole study: Sample material is recorded as cDNA or gDNA derived from T cells, B-cell-depleted T cells, or PBMCs.

TCRdb keeps only in-frame clones here, not all; method: immunoSEQ multiplex PCR. The sample includes 55,000 to 90,000 clones, more than 75% seen only once; the top ten take approximately 1.5%. The gene calls are TRBV29-1 and TRBJ1-2, with 8 nucleotides matching TRBD1. This receptor was identified in a human donor in a cohort sampled during active COVID-19. The sample was peripheral blood. For the CDR3, the DNA is TGCAGCGTTGGACAGGGGAACAACTATGGCTACACCTTC. It specifies CSVGQGNNYGYTF.